One and the same sample provided the 18 T cell receptor beta chains below, sequenced in a study of cytomegalovirus exposure and HLA in healthy donors. Measured with immunoSEQ multiplex PCR; TCRdb has only the in-frame clones, and not every one. The data contain 180,000 or so clones, 86% of them seen just once; the ten biggest clones take up 7.2%. The sequenced sample consisted of PBMCs. The receptor set was obtained from a man younger than 40 in good health and CMV-seropositive.

V is TRBV6-5 and J is TRBJ1-5; the D is unclear. Trimming removed 6 bases from V and 2 bases from J, with 11 bases in between. CDR1 is MNHEY, CDR2 SVGAGI, per germline. This CDR3 contains 14 residues. The CDR3 region has the DNA TGTGCCAGCAGCGGCGGGGAGGGCAATCAGCCCCAGCATTTT. It yields the protein CASSGGEGNQPQHF.

The chain employs TRBV15 and TRBJ2-2, with 9 bases matching TRBD1. Germline V gives CDR1 LNHNV, CDR2 YYDKDF (reference sequence). This CDR3 is built from 15 residues. V lost 4 bases and J lost 6; bases outside the gene matches: 6. The CDR3 coding sequence is TGTGCCACCAGCACGCGGACAGGGGAATCCGGGGAGCTGTTTTTT. It specifies CATSTRTGESGELFF.

The rearrangement joins TRBV11-3 to TRBJ1-1; no reliable D call. The CDR3 extends over 14 amino acids. The germline V and J ends were trimmed by 1 base and 1 base, with 7 bases remaining between them. Germline CDR1 reads SGHNT; CDR2 reads YENEEA. In DNA, the CDR3 is TGTGCCAGCAGCTTAGGGGAGGAGAACACTGAAGCTTTCTTT. Translating gives CASSLGEENTEAFF. The complete variable domain, with remaining parts taken from reference TRBV11-3 and TRBJ1-1, reads EAGVVQSPRYKIIEKKQPVAFWCNPISGHNTLYWYLQNLGQGPELLIRYENEEAVDDSQLPKDRFSAERLKGVDSTLKIQPAELGDSAVYLCASSLGEENTEAFFGQGTRLTVV.

V gene TRBV30 combines with J gene TRBJ1-2, with 7 bases identical to TRBD1. J lost 8 bases, V lost 2 bases, and 8 bases had no gene match. The germline CDR1 and CDR2 sequences are GTSNPN and SVGIG (reference sequence). The CDR3 runs to 13 residues. The CDR3 sequence: CAWSRPTGSGYTF. CDR3 DNA: TGTGCCTGGAGTAGGCCGACAGGGAGCGGCTACACCTTC.

This sequence joins TRBV5-1 and TRBJ1-3; D is possibly TRBD1 (6 bases). The V and J ends lost 4 bases and 0 bases respectively, with 23 bases between them. Germline CDR1 and CDR2: SGHRS and YFSETQ. The CDR3 extends over 19 amino acids. CDR3 DNA: TGCGCCAGCAGCCATAGTCAATTTCGTGGGGGCGGCTCTGGAAACACCATATATTTT. It encodes CASSHSQFRGGGSGNTIYF.

Only a few counts were recorded for this clone. This rearrangement joins TRBV7-9 to TRBJ1-2; no clear D gene. Germline CDR1 reads SEHNR; CDR2 reads FQNEAQ (reference sequence). V was trimmed by 3 bases and J by 6 bases, leaving 17 bases between them. The CDR3 extends over 15 amino acids. The CDR3 DNA sequence: TGTGCCAGCAGCTTCGGCGACGCCTTCGTCGATGGCTACACCTTC. Residues: CASSFGDAFVDGYTF.

J is TRBJ2-1 and V is TRBV28; perhaps D is TRBD1 or TRBD2 (5 bases each). Deletions cut 8 bases from V and 15 bases from J, with 20 bases between. Germline CDR1 reads MDHEN; CDR2 reads SYDVKM. CDR3 size: 12 residues. The CDR3 coding sequence is TGTGCCAGCGGGGGTGACCGGCTGAGAGGGTTCTTC. Translation gives CASGGDRLRGFF.

A single count supports this clone. The CDR3: CASSQAYGSNQPQHF. In DNA form, the CDR3 reads TGCGCCAGCAGCCAAGCCTACGGAAGCAATCAGCCCCAGCATTTT. This chain connects TRBV4-1 to TRBJ1-5; D not resolved. The germline V and J ends were trimmed by 1 base and 1 base, with 8 bases remaining between them. The CDR3 runs 15 residues. The V gene's germline CDR1 is MGHRA and CDR2 YSYEKL.

The gene calls are TRBV19 and TRBJ2-3; 8 nucleotides match TRBD2. CDR1 and CDR2 (germline): LNHDA, SQIVND (reference sequence). The CDR3 loop spans 16 amino acids. Trimming at V came to 6 bases and at J to 5 bases, leaving 13 bases not matched to a gene. CDR3 coding DNA: TGTGCCAGTAGCGCACGGGGGGGCCTTGGGATAGATACGCAGTATTTT. It specifies CASSARGGLGIDTQYF.

V usage is TRBV6-4 and J usage is TRBJ2-7; D call uncertain. There are 14 residues in the CDR3. V was trimmed by 3 bases and J by 3 bases, leaving 12 bases between them. In germline, CDR1 is MRHNA, CDR2 SNTAGT. The CDR3 coding sequence is TGTGCCAGCAGTGAAGGACCAAGAGGCTACGAGCAGTACTTC. It yields the protein CASSEGPRGYEQYF.

The chain carries TRBV5-1 and TRBJ2-7; 8 bases map to TRBD1. The junction had 14 bases not matched to a gene; V was cut back by 4 bases and J by 2 bases. Germline V gives CDR1 SGHRS, CDR2 YFSETQ. This CDR3 has 17 residues. The CDR3 loop is CASSTGQGPLSAYEQYF. The CDR3 DNA reads as TGCGCCAGCAGCACCGGACAGGGTCCACTTTCAGCCTACGAGCAGTACTTC.

This clone appeared a single time. This chain links TRBV4-3 with TRBJ2-3; 13 nucleotides line up with TRBD2. V trimming: 6 bases; J trimming: 0 bases; junction bases outside the gene matches: 0. The CDR3 has 15 residues. CDR1 and CDR2 from the germline V gene are LGHNA and YSLEER. The CDR3 protein is CASRTSGGSTDTQYF. CDR3 coding DNA: TGCGCCAGCAGGACTAGCGGGGGGAGCACAGATACGCAGTATTTT.

The CDR3 region is CASSSTHSVASYEQYF. The CDR3 coding sequence is TGTGCCAGCAGCTCCACCCACAGCGTAGCCTCCTACGAGCAGTACTTC. The chain combines TRBV7-9 with TRBJ2-7; D ambiguous. There are 16 residues in the CDR3. Germline V gene sequence: CDR1 SEHNR, CDR2 FQNEAQ (reference sequence). V was pared by 4 bases and J by 0 bases, with 16 bases between.

This chain links TRBV6-5 with TRBJ1-1; tentative D call: TRBD1 (5 bases). CDR3 length equals 11 residues. Germline CDR1 reads MNHEY; CDR2 reads SVGAGI. The V and J ends lost 8 bases and 4 bases respectively, with 8 bases between them. This chain's CDR3 is CASGGGTEAFF. The CDR3, as DNA: TGTGCCAGCGGGGGAGGCACTGAAGCTTTCTTT.

The chain recombines TRBV4-1 with TRBJ2-5; 7 bases align to TRBD2. Germline V gene sequence: CDR1 MGHRA, CDR2 YSYEKL. This CDR3 has 15 amino acids. V was pared by 3 bases and J by 5 bases, with 9 bases of the junction left unmatched. The CDR3 loop reads CASSQLGTTFETQYF. The CDR3 coding sequence is TGCGCCAGCAGCCAGCTCGGGACTACATTCGAGACCCAGTACTTC.

This chain connects TRBV5-1 to TRBJ1-3; a possible D gene is TRBD1 (6 bases). The germline V gene has CDR1 SGHRS and CDR2 YFSETQ. V gave up 6 bases and J gave up 0 bases, with 10 bases separating them. The CDR3 extends over 14 amino acids. CDR3 DNA sequence: TGCGCCAGCACCTTAGGGGGCTCTGGAAACACCATATATTTT. Translation gives CASTLGGSGNTIYF.

The chain employs TRBV27 and TRBJ1-2; a weak D match, TRBD1 (6 bases). The germline V gene has CDR1 MNHEY and CDR2 SMNVEV (reference sequence). V was trimmed by 4 bases and J by 7 bases, leaving 10 bases between them. The CDR3 covers 12 residues. This CDR3 is CASSSGASGYTF. In nucleotides, the CDR3 is TGTGCCAGCAGTTCGGGGGCGTCTGGCTACACCTTC.

The rearrangement joins TRBV28 to TRBJ1-2; D perhaps matches TRBD1 (5 bases). Trimming left V 4 bases short and J 4 bases short, with 16 bases between. The CDR3 has 15 amino acids. The germline V gene has CDR1 MDHEN and CDR2 SYDVKM. The DNA for the CDR3 is TGTGCCAGCAGTTCCCCGTCGGGGGGAACCTATGGCTACACCTTC. It codes for CASSSPSGGTYGYTF.